The next 26 T cell receptor beta chains were all read from a single sample in a study of regulatory T cells in long-lasting Graves disease. In building TCR beta libraries, iRepertoire HTBI primers were used together with Arm-PCR of CDR3 regions. TCRdb re-called the multiplex PCR reads through MiXCR, storing one row per CDR3 protein. The profile shows around 400,000 distinct CDR3 sequences, approximately 23% of them singletons. Indicated time point: persistent/refractory GD, antithyroid drugs over 5 years with positive TRAb. Construction of the TCR library relied on RNA isolated from PBMCs. The material was peripheral blood mononuclear cells (PBMCs), obtained when the disease was refractory, from a patient treated with antithyroid drugs. The receptors were sampled from a woman between 35 and 50 years old with Graves disease.

This clonotype was counted once. A much larger clone differs by one base, so this may be a read error. The chain is built from TRBV27 and TRBJ2-7; D ambiguous. Germline V lookup: CDR1 MNHEY, CDR2 SMNVEV (reference sequence). The CDR3 covers 13 residues. The CDR3 coding sequence is TGTGCCAGCAGTTTTACAGAAAATTACGAGCGGTACTTC. Protein product: CASSFTENYERYF.

The CDR3 DNA reads TGTGCCAGCAGCTCGCTTACGGGACGGCTCTCTGGAAACACCATATATTTT. This gives the protein CASSSLTGRLSGNTIYF. The chain combines TRBV7-6 with TRBJ1-3, with TRBD1 as a possible D gene (5 bases). Trimming removed 4 bases at V and 0 bases at J, with 16 bases between. Germline V gives CDR1 SGHVS, CDR2 FNYEAQ. This CDR3 contains 17 residues.

As concerns this clonotype: A single base separates this from a much larger clone, so it may be a read error. The CDR3 nucleotides are TGTGCCAGCAGTTTACAGGCAGGGCGCGCTTTCTTT. Translating it yields CASSLQAGRAFF. The chain links TRBV27 to TRBJ1-1; TRBD1 is a possible D gene (5 bases). V was trimmed by 2 bases and J by 11 bases, leaving 12 bases between them. In germline, CDR1 is MNHEY, CDR2 SMNVEV (reference sequence). The CDR3 is 12 amino acids.

This clonotype was observed at least ten times. The V call is TRBV28, the J call TRBJ1-4, with TRBD1 matching over 8 bases. CDR1 and CDR2 from the germline V gene are MDHEN and SYDVKM. The CDR3 is 15 amino acids. V dropped 5 bases and J dropped 7; count of bases not matched to a gene: 9. The CDR3 here is CASSRGWTGTEKLFF. The DNA of the CDR3 is TGTGCCAGCAGTCGCGGATGGACAGGGACTGAAAAACTGTTTTTT.

V is TRBV5-1 and J is TRBJ2-2; D tentatively fits TRBD1 or TRBD2 (5 bases each). This CDR3 has 14 amino acids. Germline assignment: CDR1 SGHRS and CDR2 YFSETQ. V lost 4 bases, J lost 5 bases, and 12 bases lay in between. The DNA of the CDR3 is TGCGCCAGCAGCCTCAGGGACGTTACCGGGGAGCTGTTTTTT. Protein product: CASSLRDVTGELFF.

This chain connects TRBV7-2 to TRBJ2-2; D is perhaps TRBD1 (6 bases). There are 13 residues in the CDR3. Trimming cost V 9 bases and J 7 bases, with 15 bases left between them. CDR1 SGHTA and CDR2 FQGNSA come from the germline V gene. CDR3 sequence (DNA): TGTGCCAGAACTGCCAGGGGAATCGGGGAGCTGTTTTTT. Its protein is CARTARGIGELFF. The full variable domain, its missing parts supplied by reference TRBV7-2 and TRBJ2-2, is GAGVSQSPSNKVTEKGKDVELRCDPISGHTALYWYRQSLGQGLEFLIYFQGNSAPDKSGLPSDRFSAERTGGSVSTLTIQRTQQEDSAVYLCARTARGIGELFFGEGSRLTVL.

This sequence joins TRBV27 and TRBJ2-7, with D perhaps matching TRBD2 (6 bases). CDR3 length equals 15 residues. Trimming took 6 bases from V and 4 from J, leaving 19 bases between them. Per germline, CDR1 MNHEY and CDR2 SMNVEV (reference sequence). Written as DNA, the CDR3 is TGTGCCAGCAGATTCCTCGGGAGTTCCAAGTACGAGCAGTACTTC. This gives the protein CASRFLGSSKYEQYF.

The chain recombines TRBV7-3 with TRBJ2-5; possibly TRBD1 for D (5 bases). Germline CDR1 and CDR2: SGHTA and FQGTGA. The length of the CDR3 is 14 residues. The V gene lost 0 bases and the J gene lost 5 bases, with 10 bases spanning the gap. CDR3 region: CASSLTGATETQYF. The CDR3 nucleotides are TGTGCCAGCAGCTTAACTGGGGCAACGGAGACCCAGTACTTC.

This clonotype showed up just a few times. The rearrangement uses TRBV28 and TRBJ2-3; D gene ambiguous. CDR3 length equals 14 residues. Germline V gene sequence: CDR1 MDHEN, CDR2 SYDVKM. Deletions cut 6 bases from V and 5 bases from J, with 15 bases between. CDR3 coding DNA: TGTGCCAGCAGGTTTTGGGCTACCCGAGATACGCAGTATTTT. This gives the protein CASRFWATRDTQYF.

This clonotype has at least ten counts. The chain carries TRBV28 and TRBJ1-5, with D unresolved. Germline assignment: CDR1 MDHEN and CDR2 SYDVKM. Trimming shortened V by 4 bases and J by 2 bases, and 6 bases separated the two germline ends. There are 13 residues in the CDR3. The CDR3 protein is CASSSVGNQPQHF. In DNA, the CDR3 is TGTGCCAGCAGTTCCGTTGGCAATCAGCCCCAGCATTTT.

This clonotype showed up just a few times. This chain connects TRBV5-1 to TRBJ2-7; perhaps TRBD1 as D (6 bases). This CDR3 has 14 amino acids. V dropped 6 bases and J dropped 0 bases, with 13 bases sitting between them. Germline CDR1 is SGHRS and CDR2 is YFSETQ. CDR3 protein: CASKLGQHSYEQYF. CDR3 sequence (DNA): TGCGCCAGCAAGTTAGGACAGCACTCCTACGAGCAGTACTTC. Full variable domain (missing parts from reference TRBV5-1 and TRBJ2-7): KAGVTQTPRYLIKTRGQQVTLSCSPISGHRSVSWYQQTPGQGLQFLFEYFSETQRNKGNFPGRFSGRQFSNSRSEMNVSTLELGDSALYLCASKLGQHSYEQYFGPGTRLTVT.

This clonotype has ten or more counts. The rearrangement links TRBV28 to TRBJ2-7; 8 bases align to TRBD2. V lost 9 bases, J lost 0 bases, and 16 bases stayed unmatched. From germline, CDR1 is MDHEN and CDR2 SYDVKM. This CDR3 region has 17 residues. Here the CDR3 reads CASVTNLAGRRSYEQYF. As DNA, the CDR3 is TGTGCCAGTGTGACCAACTTAGCGGGACGGCGCTCCTACGAGCAGTACTTC.

This clonotype has at least ten counts. The rearrangement links TRBV6-1 to TRBJ1-2, with D maybe TRBD1 (5 bases). This CDR3 is 13 amino acids long. Trimming stripped 6 bases from V and 4 bases from J, with 12 bases between. Germline V gene data show CDR1 as MNHNS and CDR2 as SASEGT. CDR3 amino acids: CASRWGLTYGYTF. CDR3 sequence (DNA): TGTGCCAGCAGGTGGGGACTGACCTATGGCTACACCTTC.

This clonotype came up many times. This sequence joins TRBV2 and TRBJ2-6, with a possible D match to TRBD1 (6 bases). The V gene's germline CDR1 is SNHLY and CDR2 FYNNEI. Trimming shortened V by 6 bases and J by 0 bases, and 12 bases separated the two germline ends. The CDR3 is made up of 16 amino acids. The CDR3 reads CASSPQGFSGANVLTF. DNA of the CDR3: TGTGCCAGCAGCCCCCAGGGGTTCTCTGGGGCCAACGTCCTGACTTTC.

This clonotype was detected many times. CDR3 protein: CASSTTYNEQFF. In DNA form, the CDR3 reads TGTGCCAGCAGTACCACGTACAATGAGCAGTTCTTC. V is TRBV28 and J is TRBJ2-1, with D uncertain. Per the germline V gene, CDR1 is MDHEN and CDR2 is SYDVKM. This CDR3 has 12 amino acids. Trimming removed 5 bases at V and 4 bases at J, with 6 bases between.

This clonotype was found many times. The rearrangement joins TRBV6-5 to TRBJ2-7, with D uncertain. Germline loops: CDR1 MNHEY, CDR2 SVGAGI. The CDR3 extends over 14 amino acids. Trimming removed 0 bases from V and 2 bases from J, with 8 bases in between. The CDR3 DNA reads TGTGCCAGCAGTTACTCCCCAGAGACCTACGAGCAGTACTTC. Translated: CASSYSPETYEQYF.

The chain links TRBV11-2 to TRBJ2-3, with D maybe TRBD1 (7 bases). This CDR3 is 16 amino acids long. V lost 6 bases, J lost 0 bases, and 16 bases lay in between. In germline, CDR1 is SGHAT, CDR2 FQNNGV. Written as DNA, the CDR3 is TGTGCCAGCAGAACCTTCAGGGGGACTAGCACAGATACGCAGTATTTT. Its protein is CASRTFRGTSTDTQYF.

CDR3 in DNA: TGTGCCTGGAGTGGGGTGAACACCGGGGAGCTGTTTTTT. This encodes CAWSGVNTGELFF. The chain combines TRBV30 with TRBJ2-2; no clear D. The CDR3 contains 13 residues. Trimming removed 1 base from V and 1 base from J, with 4 bases in between. The germline gives CDR1 GTSNPN, CDR2 SVGIG (reference sequence).

About this clonotype: This may arise from a read error, as a much more abundant clone is one base away. The chain has TRBV6-1 and TRBJ2-2, with TRBD2 as a possible D gene (5 bases). V shed 11 bases and J shed 0 bases, with 13 bases lying between them. CDR3 length: 14 residues. Germline V gives CDR1 MNHNS, CDR2 SASEGT. The CDR3 protein is CAGSGVSNTGELFF. In DNA, the CDR3 is TGTGCCGGAAGCGGAGTATCGAACACCGGGGAGCTGTTTTTT.

The chain recombines TRBV4-1 with TRBJ1-1; D is ambiguous. Trimming shortened V by 1 base and J by 0 bases, and 6 bases separated the two germline ends. Germline V gives CDR1 MGHRA, CDR2 YSYEKL. The CDR3 runs 14 residues. DNA of the CDR3: TGCGCCAGCAGCCAAGTATTACTGAACACTGAAGCTTTCTTT. This encodes CASSQVLLNTEAFF.

This clonotype was counted between two and nine times. The chain couples TRBV6-2 or TRBV6-3 to TRBJ1-1; possibly TRBD1 for D (6 bases). The CDR3 spans 15 residues. Germline assignment: CDR1 MNHEY and CDR2 SVGEGT. V lost 2 bases, J lost 2 bases, and 12 bases lay in between. CDR3 protein: CASSYAGHPNTEAFF. As DNA, the CDR3 is TGTGCCAGCAGTTACGCGGGACATCCCAACACTGAAGCTTTCTTT.

CDR3 sequence reads: CASSPLPQGRIQPQHF. CDR3 nucleotide sequence: TGCGCCAGCAGCCCCCTCCCCCAGGGGCGAATTCAGCCCCAGCATTTT. V is TRBV4-1 and J is TRBJ1-5; possible D gene TRBD1, 6 bases. The CDR3 runs 16 residues. CDR1 and CDR2 (germline): MGHRA, YSYEKL. Trimming pared 4 bases from V and 6 bases from J, leaving 19 bases between.

In its sample, this clonotype was seen a few times. The germline gene is not matched at one end of the junction; a read error may be the cause. This chain joins TRBV12-3 or TRBV12-4 and TRBJ2-2, with D tentatively TRBD1 or TRBD2 (5 bases each). The CDR3 is 16 amino acids. The CDR3 here is CASSPPGRTYTGELVF. CDR3 in DNA: TGTGCCAGCAGTCCACCGGGACGGACTTACACCGGGGAGCTGGTTTTT.

CDR3 coding DNA: TGCGCCAGCAGCTTGGAGGCTAGGCCCCCCTACGAGCAGTACTTC. Translated, it gives CASSLEARPPYEQYF. The rearrangement uses TRBV5-1 and TRBJ2-7, with D uncertain. Germline V gene lookup returns CDR1 SGHRS and CDR2 YFSETQ. This CDR3 spans 15 amino acids. Deletions cut 0 bases from V and 2 bases from J, with 12 bases between.

At least ten counts were recorded for this clonotype. The rearrangement links TRBV28 to TRBJ2-7, with D possibly being TRBD1 (6 bases). Germline CDR1 and CDR2: MDHEN and SYDVKM. This CDR3 comprises 11 residues. With 8 bases removed from V and 4 bases from J, the gap between germline ends came to 9 bases. The CDR3 DNA reads as TGTGCCAGCCAGGACAGATACGAGCAGTACTTC. Translation gives CASQDRYEQYF.

The rearrangement uses TRBV20-1 and TRBJ2-7; D unresolved. The germline V gene has CDR1 DFQATT and CDR2 SNEGSKA (reference sequence). The CDR3 has 13 residues. V lost 2 bases to trimming and J lost 3 bases, with 11 bases between them. CDR3 loop: CSARSWQNYEQYF. As DNA, the CDR3 is TGCAGTGCTAGATCCTGGCAGAACTACGAGCAGTACTTC.